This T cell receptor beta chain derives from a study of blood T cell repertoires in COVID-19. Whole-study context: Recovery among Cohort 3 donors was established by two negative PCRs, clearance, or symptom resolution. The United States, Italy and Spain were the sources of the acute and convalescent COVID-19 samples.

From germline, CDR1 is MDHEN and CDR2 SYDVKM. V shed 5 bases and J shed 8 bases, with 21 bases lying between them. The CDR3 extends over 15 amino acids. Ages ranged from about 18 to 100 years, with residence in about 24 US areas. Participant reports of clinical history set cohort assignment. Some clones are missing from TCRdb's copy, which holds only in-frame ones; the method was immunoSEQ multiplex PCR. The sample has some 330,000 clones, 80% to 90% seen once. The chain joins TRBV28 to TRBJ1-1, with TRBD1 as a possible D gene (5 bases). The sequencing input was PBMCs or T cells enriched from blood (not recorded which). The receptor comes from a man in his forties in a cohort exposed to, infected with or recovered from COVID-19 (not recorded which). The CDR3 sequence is CASSDGVSGSIEAFF. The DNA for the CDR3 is TGTGCCAGCAGTGATGGTGTATCAGGGTCTATCGAAGCTTTCTTT.